The 21 T cell receptor beta chains in this list originate from one sample, sequenced in a study of identical twins. One entry per CDR3 protein, called by TCRdb with MiXCR from the 5' RACE reads. The data contain about 250,000 distinct CDR3 sequences, around an eighth of them singletons. The specimen sequenced was memory (CD45RO+) T cells sorted from blood. Receptors were obtained from a woman younger than 30 in good health.

The chain couples TRBV20-1 to TRBJ2-7, with 7 bases aligning to TRBD1. Germline values: CDR1 DFQATT, CDR2 SNEGSKA (reference sequence). The CDR3 loop spans 15 amino acids. Trimming took 0 bases from V and 2 from J; bases not matched to a gene: 7. The CDR3 sequence: CSARDSTGATYEQYF. CDR3 DNA sequence: TGCAGTGCTAGAGATTCCACAGGGGCAACCTACGAGCAGTACTTC.

The V call is TRBV29-1, the J call TRBJ1-1; 7 bases fit TRBD1. The CDR3 length is 12 residues. The ends lost 6 bases at V and 4 bases at J; junction bases unmatched: 5. Looked up from germline, CDR1 is SQVTM and CDR2 is ANQGSEA. The CDR3 is CSVRGWGTEAFF. DNA for the CDR3: TGCAGCGTCAGGGGGTGGGGCACTGAAGCTTTCTTT.

This clonotype came up a few times. This chain links TRBV20-1 with TRBJ1-1; tentative D call: TRBD1 (6 bases). Germline V gene lookup returns CDR1 DFQATT and CDR2 SNEGSKA (reference sequence). V lost 7 bases and J lost 0, with 12 bases in between. There are 13 residues in the CDR3. The CDR3 sequence: CSVKGQLNTEAFF. CDR3 bases: TGCAGTGTTAAAGGACAGTTGAACACTGAAGCTTTCTTT.

This clonotype was detected many times. The rearrangement joins TRBV2 to TRBJ2-1, with 13 bases lining up with TRBD2. Looked up from germline, CDR1 is SNHLY and CDR2 is FYNNEI. The CDR3 totals 15 residues. The J segment lost 7 bases and the V segment lost 6 bases, leaving 6 bases of the junction unmatched. CDR3 coding DNA: TGTGCCAGCAGATTCCGGACTAGCGGGAGTAATGAGCAGTTCTTC. Amino acid sequence: CASRFRTSGSNEQFF.

V is TRBV12-3 or TRBV12-4 and J is TRBJ2-5, with D possibly being TRBD1 (6 bases). The CDR3 runs 15 residues. Trimming took 2 bases from V and 0 from J, leaving 10 bases between them. CDR3 sequence (DNA): TGTGCCAGCAGTTTACAGGACAGATACCAAGAGACCCAGTACTTC. Translating gives CASSLQDRYQETQYF.

This clonotype occurred a few times. The genes are TRBV5-1 and TRBJ2-5, with D unclear. In germline, CDR1 is SGHRS, CDR2 YFSETQ. Between the trimmed V and J ends, which lost 4 bases and 4 bases, there was a span of 11 bases. CDR3 length equals 13 residues. CDR3 loop: CASSENTVETQYF. CDR3 nucleotides: TGCGCCAGCAGCGAAAACACCGTAGAGACCCAGTACTTC.

Note on this clonotype: The junction and the germline gene differ at one end; a read error may be behind it. The J gene is TRBJ2-5, the V gene TRBV9; 7 nucleotides align to TRBD2. The CDR3 loop spans 14 amino acids. Germline CDR1 is SGDLS and CDR2 is YYNGEE. Written as DNA, the CDR3 is TGTGCCAGCAGCGTAGAAGCGGGAATGGAGACCCAGAACTTC. Translation gives CASSVEAGMETQNF.

The chain couples TRBV6-5 to TRBJ2-3; 8 nucleotides align to TRBD2. Germline assignment: CDR1 MNHEY and CDR2 SVGAGI. The CDR3 covers 15 residues. The V segment lost 3 bases and the J segment 4 bases; nucleotides outside the gene matches: 6. The chain's CDR3 is CASSYSGLASDTQYF. The CDR3 bases are TGTGCCAGCAGTTATTCCGGACTAGCCTCAGATACGCAGTATTTT.

The chain uses TRBV3-1 and TRBJ2-5; weak D call: TRBD2 (5 bases). CDR1 LGHDT and CDR2 YNNKEL come from the germline V gene (reference sequence). V was pared by 7 bases and J by 10 bases, with 25 bases between. The CDR3 loop spans 15 amino acids. CDR3 sequence: CASTKRIPGKELQYF. CDR3 coding DNA: TGTGCCAGCACCAAAAGGATCCCGGGGAAAGAGCTCCAGTACTTC.

The sample holds a few counts of this clonotype. The CDR3 DNA sequence: TGCAGTGCTCCAAACAGGGGTGATGGCTACACCTTC. It codes for CSAPNRGDGYTF. The chain has TRBV20-1 and TRBJ1-2; TRBD1 agrees at 7 bases. The CDR3 loop spans 12 amino acids. The trim removed 5 bases at V and 6 bases at J, leaving 6 bases unmatched. Germline CDR1 and CDR2: DFQATT and SNEGSKA (reference sequence).

This clonotype was counted between two and nine times. This chain joins TRBV7-9 and TRBJ2-2; possibly TRBD1 for D (6 bases). Germline V gene sequence: CDR1 SEHNR, CDR2 FQNEAQ (reference sequence). The V end was cut by 6 bases, the J end by 5 bases, with 13 bases between. The CDR3 contains 14 residues. The CDR3: CASSEIQGTGELFF. The CDR3 region has the DNA TGTGCCAGCAGTGAAATACAGGGAACCGGGGAGCTGTTTTTT.

This clonotype was seen a handful of times. The chain couples TRBV3-1 to TRBJ2-7; D may be TRBD2 (7 bases). The V gene's germline CDR1 is LGHDT and CDR2 YNNKEL (reference sequence). The V gene lost 0 bases and the J gene lost 7 bases, with 19 bases spanning the gap. This CDR3 is built from 16 residues. CDR3: CASSQDLGRGGGEQYF. The CDR3 DNA sequence: TGTGCCAGCAGCCAAGATCTCGGCAGGGGAGGGGGGGAGCAGTACTTC.

This clonotype was observed a few times. This rearrangement joins TRBV25-1 to TRBJ2-5; 8 bases are a match to TRBD1. The V gene end was trimmed by 3 bases and the J gene end by 8 bases; junction bases not matched to a gene: 5. The length of the CDR3 is 13 residues. Per germline, CDR1 MGHDK and CDR2 SYGVNS. The CDR3, as DNA: TGTGCCAGCAGTGACGCAGGGGGCATAACCCAGTACTTC. The encoded protein is CASSDAGGITQYF.

The table lists this clonotype with many counts. The chain combines TRBV27 with TRBJ1-6, with D possibly TRBD1 on 5 matching bases. This CDR3 has 13 residues. V was trimmed by 8 bases and J by 13 bases, leaving 18 bases between them. Germline V gene data show CDR1 as MNHEY and CDR2 as SMNVEV (reference sequence). Written as DNA, the CDR3 is TGTGCCAGCTCTTGGGGGGGGGGAATGCCCCTCCACTTT. Translating gives CASSWGGGMPLHF.

DNA for the CDR3: TGTGCCAGCAGCCTCGGCGGAACTAGCGGGAGAGGGGAGCAGTACTTC. The encoded protein is CASSLGGTSGRGEQYF. The V call is TRBV7-2, the J call TRBJ2-7; TRBD2 matches at 11 bases. CDR3 length equals 16 residues. Germline values: CDR1 SGHTA, CDR2 FQGNSA. V shed 5 bases, J shed 7 bases, and the junction held 13 bases outside the gene matches.

This clonotype was recorded a few times. This rearrangement joins TRBV5-1 to TRBJ2-3, with D tentatively TRBD2 (5 bases). Per the germline V gene, CDR1 is SGHRS and CDR2 is YFSETQ. This CDR3 comprises 13 residues. V lost 5 bases, J lost 2 bases, and 9 bases lay in between. CDR3 loop: CASRSDSTDTQYF. In DNA, the CDR3 is TGCGCCAGCAGGTCGGACTCCACAGATACGCAGTATTTT.

The chain has TRBV9 and TRBJ2-7; TRBD2 matches 8 bases. V trimming: 0 bases; J trimming: 6 bases; junction bases outside the gene matches: 5. The CDR3 extends over 14 amino acids. Germline assignment: CDR1 SGDLS and CDR2 YYNGEE. The CDR3 loop reads CASSVGTSSREQYF. The CDR3 nucleotides are TGTGCCAGCAGCGTAGGGACTAGCAGTCGCGAGCAGTACTTC.

This clonotype was observed many times. The chain links TRBV20-1 to TRBJ1-1; TRBD1 is a possible D gene (6 bases). Germline CDR1 is DFQATT and CDR2 is SNEGSKA (reference sequence). V lost 0 bases, J lost 0 bases, and 14 bases lay in between. This CDR3 region has 16 residues. The CDR3 spells CSARDSQGPMNTEAFF. CDR3 sequence (DNA): TGCAGTGCTAGAGATAGCCAGGGGCCTATGAACACTGAAGCTTTCTTT.

This clonotype was found a few times. The rearrangement joins TRBV14 to TRBJ2-7; TRBD1 matches 9 bases. Germline CDR1 is SGHDN and CDR2 is FVKESK. This CDR3 is built from 16 residues. V was clipped by 5 bases and J by 5 bases; unmatched bases: 13. The CDR3 nucleotides read TGTGCCAGCAGCTCCCTGAAGGGACAGGGCGGCCACGAGCAGTACTTC. This sequence encodes CASSSLKGQGGHEQYF.

The table lists this clonotype with many counts. The chain combines TRBV5-1 with TRBJ2-1; D gene ambiguous. CDR1 is SGHRS and CDR2 is YFSETQ in the germline V gene. With 3 bases removed from V and 0 bases from J, the gap between germline ends came to 10 bases. The CDR3 loop spans 15 amino acids. The CDR3 region is CASSSTPSSYNEQFF. The CDR3 DNA sequence: TGCGCCAGCAGCTCGACTCCGAGCTCCTACAATGAGCAGTTCTTC.

The rearrangement links TRBV5-1 to TRBJ2-2, with D perhaps matching TRBD1 (5 bases). Germline V gene data show CDR1 as SGHRS and CDR2 as YFSETQ. Trimming pared 3 bases from V and 7 bases from J, leaving 19 bases between. This CDR3 spans 16 amino acids. CDR3 sequence: CASSSVTTDGRGELFF. The CDR3 bases are TGCGCCAGCAGCTCGGTTACGACAGACGGACGCGGGGAGCTGTTTTTT.